This T cell receptor (beta chain) came from a study of beta chain features in type 1 diabetes. Study conclusions and caveats: Shortening of TCRB CDR3s, moderate but significant, appeared in all four CD4+ subsets of Type 1 diabetes patients.

Investigators reverse transcribed all isolated RNA, so they sequenced expressed TCRB transcripts. Measured with immunoSEQ multiplex PCR; TCRdb has only the in-frame clones, and not every one. The sample holds about 120,000 clones, roughly 17% seen once. A few counts support this clone. What it binds is unknown. The CDR3 contains 15 residues. Germline V gives CDR1 SQVTM, CDR2 ANQGSEA. Between the trimmed V and J ends, which lost 8 bases and 4 bases, there was a span of 22 bases. Using CD45RO/CCR7/CD25/CD127/CD95/CD27, CD4+ naive, central memory, regulatory and stem cell-like memory cells were sorted. The chain combines TRBV29-1 with TRBJ2-3; D unresolved. This TCR was sampled from a man in his late teens or twenties with type 1 diabetes. The sequencing sample was made of central memory CD4+ T cells from blood. The CDR3 is CSPTHGKTKPDTQYF. The CDR3 DNA sequence: TGCAGCCCAACCCATGGGAAGACCAAGCCAGATACGCAGTATTTT.